These T cell receptor beta chains were read from a single sample in a study of OX40 agonist ivuxolimab in advanced cancers. Using immunoSEQ multiplex PCR, the repertoire was profiled, and TCRdb retains in-frame clones only, with some absent. The data show 78,000 or so clones, roughly 81% seen once. Specimen: CD4+ or CD8+ T cells sorted from blood, collected in a trial of the OX40 agonist ivuxolimab. The source of these receptors is an adult with an advanced solid tumor such as melanoma, head and neck, liver or kidney cancer. The CDR3 runs from the conserved cysteine through the conserved F or W. A D gene is named only where the DNA matches it firmly. Where a row states a size, it is once, few, many or the class of an expanded clone; other rows omit it.

j_call: TRBJ1-5; v_call: TRBV6-1; d_call: -; clone_size: -; cdr3_nt: TGTGCCAGCAGTGAAGGCGGAGGACCAGTCTCCCAGCATTTT; cdr3_aa: CASSEGGGPVSQHF
j_call: TRBJ2-6; v_call: TRBV19; d_call: TRBD1; clone_size: -; cdr3_nt: TGTGCCAGTACCGTATTCGGACAGGGGGCAGATAGCTCTGGGGCCAACGTCCTGACTTTC; cdr3_aa: CASTVFGQGADSSGANVLTF
j_call: TRBJ2-5; v_call: TRBV5-4; d_call: -; clone_size: once; cdr3_nt: TGTGCCAGCAGCTTGGACAGTCGAGGGCTCCAAGAGACCCAGTACTTC; cdr3_aa: CASSLDSRGLQETQYF
j_call: TRBJ2-5; v_call: TRBV28; d_call: -; clone_size: -; cdr3_nt: TGTGCCAGCAGTTTATACGGAGAGACCCAGTACTTC; cdr3_aa: CASSLYGETQYF
j_call: TRBJ1-5; v_call: TRBV7-6; d_call: -; clone_size: -; cdr3_nt: TGTGCCAGCAGCTTGGCCTTGGGGGCGCGGGATCAGCCCCAGCATTTT; cdr3_aa: CASSLALGARDQPQHF
j_call: TRBJ2-3; v_call: TRBV15; d_call: -; clone_size: once; cdr3_nt: TGTGCCACCAGCAGAGATCTGGGGGTCAGCACAGATACGCAGTATTTT; cdr3_aa: CATSRDLGVSTDTQYF
j_call: TRBJ1-1; v_call: TRBV5-1; d_call: -; clone_size: few; cdr3_nt: TGCGCCAGCAGCTTGGCACAGGGTGGGTACACTGAAGCTTTCTTT; cdr3_aa: CASSLAQGGYTEAFF
j_call: TRBJ2-2; v_call: TRBV27; d_call: -; clone_size: -; cdr3_nt: TGTGCCAGCAGCCAGATAACCGGCAGAACCGGGGAGCTGTTTTTT; cdr3_aa: CASSQITGRTGELFF
j_call: TRBJ2-1; v_call: TRBV5-1; d_call: -; clone_size: -; cdr3_nt: TGCGCCAGCAGCTATACACTAGACTACAATGAGCAGTTCTTC; cdr3_aa: CASSYTLDYNEQFF
j_call: TRBJ2-7; v_call: TRBV7-9; d_call: -; clone_size: -; cdr3_nt: TGTGCCAGCAGGGGGTCTGATTTAGACAGTCGGTACGAGCAGTACTTC; cdr3_aa: CASRGSDLDSRYEQYF
j_call: TRBJ1-1; v_call: TRBV6-1; d_call: -; clone_size: -; cdr3_nt: TGTGCCAGCAGATCAGGGTCAGGTTGGACTGAAGCTTTCTTT; cdr3_aa: CASRSGSGWTEAFF
j_call: TRBJ2-5; v_call: TRBV2; d_call: TRBD2; clone_size: few; cdr3_nt: TGTGCCAGCAGTGAGGGGCGGGGGAGAGAGACCCAGTACTTC; cdr3_aa: CASSEGRGRETQYF
j_call: TRBJ2-3; v_call: TRBV5-1; d_call: TRBD2; clone_size: -; cdr3_nt: TGCGCCAGCGGGAATAGCGGGAGAAGCACAGATACGCAGTATTTT; cdr3_aa: CASGNSGRSTDTQYF
j_call: TRBJ1-2; v_call: TRBV7-9; d_call: -; clone_size: -; cdr3_nt: TGTGCCAGCAGAGGGAATAACTATGGCTACACCTTC; cdr3_aa: CASRGNNYGYTF
j_call: TRBJ1-3; v_call: TRBV5-6; d_call: TRBD1; clone_size: -; cdr3_nt: TGTGCCAGCAGCCGGGACAGGGTGGCTGGAAACACCATATATTTT; cdr3_aa: CASSRDRVAGNTIYF
j_call: TRBJ2-7; v_call: TRBV28; d_call: -; clone_size: few; cdr3_nt: TGTGCCAGCAGTTTATCCTTTGGGGGGGCGGGTTACGAGCAGTACTTC; cdr3_aa: CASSLSFGGAGYEQYF
j_call: TRBJ1-1; v_call: TRBV18; d_call: -; clone_size: -; cdr3_nt: TGTGCCAGCTCACGGGAGTCTCGGCCGAACACTGAAGCTTTCTTT; cdr3_aa: CASSRESRPNTEAFF
j_call: TRBJ2-7; v_call: TRBV6-6; d_call: TRBD1; clone_size: -; cdr3_nt: TGTGCCAGCACGGGACAGGGGGGGCTCGAGCAGTACTTC; cdr3_aa: CASTGQGGLEQYF
j_call: TRBJ1-1; v_call: TRBV28; d_call: -; clone_size: -; cdr3_nt: TGTGCCAGCAGTTTATGGGGGCGGGCTGAAGCTTTCTTT; cdr3_aa: CASSLWGRAEAFF
j_call: TRBJ2-2; v_call: TRBV5-4; d_call: TRBD1; clone_size: -; cdr3_nt: TGTGCCAGCAGGTCAGGGGGCAACGGGGAGCTGTTTTTT; cdr3_aa: CASRSGGNGELFF